This T cell receptor beta chain came from a study of early T cells in non-severe SARS-CoV-2 infection. As for the study in general: Investigators sequenced bulk RNA drawn from unsorted whole blood, and chains remained unpaired.

This clonotype has a count of ten or more. From the 5' RACE reads, TCRdb called clonotypes with MiXCR, one entry per CDR3 protein. The sample has about 110,000 distinct CDR3 sequences, approximately 12% seen once. The clonotype comes from an adult who was a healthcare worker with PCR-confirmed SARS-CoV-2 infection or an uninfected control (not recorded which). The material was whole blood, obtained at baseline.

The CDR3, as DNA: TGCAGTGCTAGATTAGACAGGGGGTTCAATCAGCCCCAGCATTTT. It translates to CSARLDRGFNQPQHF. The chain combines TRBV20-1 with TRBJ1-5; TRBD1 matches 9 bases. Trimming removed 2 bases from V and 3 bases from J; junction bases left unmatched: 5. The CDR3 runs to 15 residues. CDR1 and CDR2 from the germline V gene are DFQATT and SNEGSKA (reference sequence).